This T cell receptor (beta chain) originates from a study of breast tumors, draining lymph nodes, adjacent tissues. This clonotype has ten or more counts. Breast cancer patients provided tissue from their axillary draining lymph nodes. The CDR3 is 15 amino acids. CDR1 and CDR2 (germline): SGDLS, YYNGEE. V was cut by 0 bases and J by 5 bases, with 14 bases left in between. From the multiplex PCR reads, TCRdb called clonotypes with MiXCR, one entry per CDR3 protein. The sample gives fewer than 200,000 distinct CDR3 sequences, 30% to 40% of which show up once; around 4% is in the top ten. The rearrangement links TRBV9 to TRBJ2-5, with a possible D match to TRBD2 (7 bases). The sequence came from a female donor with breast cancer. Some clones in this sample may be carry-over from other donors' samples. Sequenced input: axillary lymph node tissue. For the CDR3, the DNA is TGTGCCAGCAGCGTAGCGGCGGGGGCGGGGGAGACCCAGTACTTC. This translates into CASSVAAGAGETQYF.